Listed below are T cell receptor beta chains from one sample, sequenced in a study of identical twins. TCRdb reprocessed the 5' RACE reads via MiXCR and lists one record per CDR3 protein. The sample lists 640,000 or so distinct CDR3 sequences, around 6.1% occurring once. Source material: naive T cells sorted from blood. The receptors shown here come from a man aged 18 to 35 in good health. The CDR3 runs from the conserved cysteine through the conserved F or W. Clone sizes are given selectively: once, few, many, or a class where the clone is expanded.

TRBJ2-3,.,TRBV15,CATSRDLLGRGEQYF
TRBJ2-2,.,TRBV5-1,CASSLAGGPGEGELFF
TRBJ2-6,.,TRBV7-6,CASSPKTGPRSGANVLTF
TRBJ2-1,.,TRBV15,CATTAGGEIHEQFF
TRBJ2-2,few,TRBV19,CASSIVGSGIRTGELFF
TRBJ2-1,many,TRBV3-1,CASSPPGQMTNEQFF
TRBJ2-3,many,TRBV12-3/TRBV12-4,CASLKEGRAADTQYF
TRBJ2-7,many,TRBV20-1,CSASQGLAGEQYF
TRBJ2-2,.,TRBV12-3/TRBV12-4,CASTSSGGGTGELFF
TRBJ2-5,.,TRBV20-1,CSALAGASETQYF
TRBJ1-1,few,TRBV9,CASSAGGRTLNTEAFF
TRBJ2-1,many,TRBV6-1,CASSISGTGNEQFF
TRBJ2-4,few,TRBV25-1,CASSEFAGNIQYF
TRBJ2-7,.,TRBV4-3,CASSLGSGQGAEEQYF
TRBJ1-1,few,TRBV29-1,CSVARTLVTEAFF
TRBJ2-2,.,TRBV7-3,CASSPRWDGGPGELFF
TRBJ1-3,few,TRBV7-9,CASSSPTGNTIYF